Listed below are T cell receptor beta chains from one sample, sequenced in a study of human thymus T cells. Method: immunoSEQ multiplex PCR; TCRdb's copy keeps in-frame clones and lacks some. Of about 44,000 clones in the sample, around 94% were seen once. The specimen sequenced was blood. The receptors were gathered from a boy under two years old with a congenital heart defect but otherwise immunologically healthy. Both conserved end residues are part of each CDR3. D genes are given only for firm matches. For some rows the clone size is stated as once, few or many, or as a class when expanded; others skip it.

TRBV7-2	TRBJ1-2	.	.	TGTGCCAGCAGCTTAGATCTCCCTACGGGTAACTATGGCTACACCTTC	CASSLDLPTGNYGYTF
TRBV7-2	TRBJ2-1	.	.	TGTGCCAGCAGCTTTCGCAGTGGGGGCACGCAGTTCTTC	CASSFRSGGTQFF
TRBV15	TRBJ1-4	.	.	TGTGCCACCAGCAGAGAAAGTAATGAAAAACTGTTTTTT	CATSRESNEKLFF
TRBV27	TRBJ2-7	.	TRBD1	TGTGCCAGCAGTTGGGGATTGACAGGGAGCTACGAGCAGTACTTC	CASSWGLTGSYEQYF
TRBV28	TRBJ2-3	.	.	TGTGCCAGCAGATTGGGGGGGCGCTTGGTGGATACGCAGTATTTT	CASRLGGRLVDTQYF
TRBV30	TRBJ2-7	.	TRBD1	TGTGCCTGGGACAGGGGGTATGAGCAGTACTTC	CAWDRGYEQYF
TRBV11-3	TRBJ2-7	.	TRBD1	TGTGCCAGCAGTCAACCGGGACAGGGGACCTACGAGCAGTACTTC	CASSQPGQGTYEQYF
TRBV18	TRBJ2-1	.	TRBD2	TGTGCCAGCTCACCACCCCTAGCGGGGGACCCCTACAATGAGCAGTTCTTC	CASSPPLAGDPYNEQFF
TRBV14	TRBJ2-5	once	.	TGTGCCAGCAGCCAAGGGGCCCGGTACCAAGAGACCCAGTACTTC	CASSQGARYQETQYF
TRBV28	TRBJ2-7	.	TRBD2	TGTGCCAGCAGTTTAGCGGGGGGCTTCTACGAGCAGTACTTC	CASSLAGGFYEQYF
TRBV6-5	TRBJ2-3	.	.	TGTGCCAGCAGTTACTCCGGGACTAGCACAGATACGCAGTATTTT	CASSYSGTSTDTQYF
TRBV7-2	TRBJ2-3	.	TRBD2	TGTGCCAGCAGCTGGACTAGCGGGGATACGCAGTATTTT	CASSWTSGDTQYF
TRBV2	TRBJ1-2	.	TRBD1	TGTGCCAGAAGTCATTTATCGGGACAGGGTTCTTTTAATGGCTACACCTTC	CARSHLSGQGSFNGYTF
TRBV5-1	TRBJ2-7	.	.	TGCGCCAGCAGCTGGGCCCACACCCCCGAGCAGTACTTC	CASSWAHTPEQYF
TRBV5-6	TRBJ1-5	.	TRBD1	TGTGCCAGCAGCGACGGGACAGGGGTTAAGCCCCAGCATTTT	CASSDGTGVKPQHF
TRBV5-1	TRBJ1-3	.	.	TGCGCCAGCAGCTTGGTAGCTGGGGGCGGTGGAAACACCATATATTTT	CASSLVAGGGGNTIYF
TRBV4-3	TRBJ2-7	once	.	TGCGCCAGCAGCCAGAGCCGGGCCTCCTCCTACGAGCAGTACTTC	CASSQSRASSYEQYF
TRBV5-1	TRBJ2-1	.	.	TGCGCCAGCAGCTTGGACTTATACAATGAGCAGTTCTTC	CASSLDLYNEQFF
TRBV7-2	TRBJ2-3	.	.	TGTGCCAGCAGCCCATACAGGGTAAATACGCAGTATTTT	CASSPYRVNTQYF
TRBV11-2	TRBJ1-6	.	.	TGTGCCAGCAGCTCCTTGGGGGTGGACTCACCCCTCCACTTT	CASSSLGVDSPLHF
TRBV9	TRBJ1-6	few	TRBD1	TGTGCCAGCAGCGCTGGACAGGGGAGGTCCTATAATTCACCCCTCCACTTT	CASSAGQGRSYNSPLHF
TRBV7-3	TRBJ1-1	.	.	TGTGCCAGCAGCTTTTTAGGTCACACTGAAGCTTTCTTT	CASSFLGHTEAFF
TRBV5-4	TRBJ1-2	.	TRBD1	TGTGCCAGCAGCTCCCCACAGGGGGCGGCTAACTATGGCTACACCTTC	CASSSPQGAANYGYTF
TRBV5-1	TRBJ1-1	.	.	TGCGCCAGCAGCCCGCTTCGGGGGGCGGATGAAGCTTTCTTT	CASSPLRGADEAFF
TRBV11-2	TRBJ2-1	.	.	TGTGCCAGCAGCTTACGGTCTTCGGGTGTATACAATGAGCAGTTCTTC	CASSLRSSGVYNEQFF
TRBV18	TRBJ2-7	.	TRBD2	TGTGCCAGCTCACCTACTAGCGGGGGGGCCTACGAGCAGTACTTC	CASSPTSGGAYEQYF
TRBV5-4	TRBJ2-1	.	.	TGTGCCAGCAGCTTGGGTGGAGAGGAGCAGTTCTTC	CASSLGGEEQFF
TRBV10-3	TRBJ2-3	once	.	TGTGCCATCAGTGAGTCGCGGAGCACAGATACGCAGTATTTT	CAISESRSTDTQYF
TRBV9	TRBJ2-3	.	TRBD2	TGTGCCAGCAGCGTAGAGGGAACTAGCGGGGTCACAGATACGCAGTATTTT	CASSVEGTSGVTDTQYF
TRBV10-1	TRBJ2-3	.	TRBD2	TGCGCCAGCAGTGAGTTATCCGGGACTAGCGGGGGGGCTAGAGATACGCAGTATTTT	CASSELSGTSGGARDTQYF
TRBV7-2	TRBJ2-7	.	.	TGTGCCAGCAGCTGGGCGCGCGAGCAGTACTTC	CASSWAREQYF
TRBV6-1	TRBJ2-2	.	TRBD1	TGTGCCACTGAAATAAGACAGGGGCGAGCCGGGGAGCTGTTTTTT	CATEIRQGRAGELFF
TRBV5-1	TRBJ1-6	.	TRBD1	TGCGCCAGCAGCTTGAGGGACAGGGGGCTATCACCCCTCCACTTT	CASSLRDRGLSPLHF